This T cell receptor (beta chain) is from a study of blood T cell repertoires in COVID-19. The CDR3 covers 15 residues. The trim removed 7 bases at V and 6 bases at J, leaving 9 bases unmatched. Germline V gene sequence: CDR1 MNHEY, CDR2 SVGAGI. Methods used by the authors: Amplification of reference gene primers was used by the study to estimate nucleated cell counts. The protocol was immunoSEQ multiplex PCR, while the TCRdb copy is restricted to in-frame clones and leaves out a portion. The V and J calls and clone size are taken from that table; D and trimming were inferred from the DNA. The data hold more than 95,000 clones, with roughly 83% observed a single time.

Sequenced input: peripheral blood. This TCR was recovered from a human donor in a cohort sampled during active COVID-19. The genes are TRBV6-5 and TRBJ1-1; TRBD1 aligns across 12 bases. DNA of the CDR3: TGTGCCAGCAAGAGGGACAGGGGGCACCAATCTGAAGCTTTCTTT. Translation gives CASKRDRGHQSEAFF.